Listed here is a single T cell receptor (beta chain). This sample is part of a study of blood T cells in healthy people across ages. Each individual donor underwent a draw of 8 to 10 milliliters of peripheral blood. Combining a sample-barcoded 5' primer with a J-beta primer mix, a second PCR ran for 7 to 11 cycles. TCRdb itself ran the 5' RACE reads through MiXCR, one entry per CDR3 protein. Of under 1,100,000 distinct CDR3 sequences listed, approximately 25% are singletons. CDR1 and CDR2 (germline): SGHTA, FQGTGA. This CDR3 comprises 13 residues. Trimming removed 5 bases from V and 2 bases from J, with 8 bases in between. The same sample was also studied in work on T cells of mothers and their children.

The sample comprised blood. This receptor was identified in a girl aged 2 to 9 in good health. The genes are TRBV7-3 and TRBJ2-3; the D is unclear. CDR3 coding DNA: TGTGCCAGCAGCCGGGTACTCACAGATACGCAGTATTTT. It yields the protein CASSRVLTDTQYF. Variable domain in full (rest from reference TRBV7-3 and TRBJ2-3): GAGVSQTPSNKVTEKGKYVELRCDPISGHTALYWYRQSLGQGPEFLIYFQGTGAADDSGLPNDRFFAVRPEGSVSTLKIQRTERGDSAVYLCASSRVLTDTQYFGPGTRLTVL.